The table lists the clone carrying this TCR beta chain with a few counts. Its antigen remains unknown. The data were taken from a study of fetal regulatory T cell absence and autoimmunity. Trimming cost V 7 bases and J 6 bases; bases outside gene matches: 6. This CDR3 has 13 residues. Findings and limits, study-wide: Cord blood and pancreas showed broadly similar TRB gene family usage. Antigen-driven pancreatic autoimmunity before birth in IPEX was inferred from oligoclonal enrichment. Oligoclonal TCR enrichment in pancreas over cord blood reached over 95-fold for some clones.

Sequencing was at survey level. Using immunoSEQ multiplex PCR, the repertoire was profiled, and TCRdb retains in-frame clones only, with some absent. The table includes around 100,000 clones, more than 70% detected once. The specimen was pancreas tissue. This TCR came from a male donor with IPEX syndrome. J is TRBJ2-3 and V is TRBV6-7, with TRBD2 identical over 8 bases. TRBV6-7 is reported as an ORF; its role is uncertain. CDR3 residues: CASNGLAADTQYF. In DNA form, the CDR3 reads TGTGCCAGCAACGGACTAGCAGCCGATACGCAGTATTTT.